The 19 T cell receptor beta chains below all came from one sample that was sequenced in a study of T cells in Graves' hyperthyroidism and ophthalmopathy. What was amplified from RNA transcripts were TCR beta CDR3 regions. The HTBI primer set drove a first-round RT-PCR of the TCR CDR3. TCRdb passed the multiplex PCR reads through MiXCR, listing each CDR3 protein once. The table records about 290,000 distinct CDR3 sequences, 17% of them present only once. The sample comprised blood. The receptors shown here come from an older woman with Graves' ophthalmopathy.

At least ten counts were recorded for this clonotype. The gene calls are TRBV20-1 and TRBJ1-1, with TRBD1 matching over 10 bases. In germline, CDR1 is DFQATT, CDR2 SNEGSKA (reference sequence). V dropped 0 bases and J dropped 7; count of bases not matched to a gene: 11. This CDR3 has 16 residues. The CDR3, as DNA: TGCAGTGCTAGAGATCGGATGACAGGGGGCAGAGGTGAAGCTTTCTTT. As protein: CSARDRMTGGRGEAFF.

This clonotype has more than one count but fewer than ten. The chain links TRBV6-5 to TRBJ1-5; 10 nucleotides match TRBD1. CDR3 length equals 18 residues. Germline V gives CDR1 MNHEY, CDR2 SVGAGI. The J segment lost 9 bases and the V segment lost 2 bases, leaving 16 bases of the junction unmatched. The CDR3 DNA follows: TGTGCCAGCAGTTACAGAATTCCGGGACAGGGGTCGAAGTGGCCCCAGCATTTT. It is translated as CASSYRIPGQGSKWPQHF.

This clonotype was seen at least ten times. The chain joins TRBV18 to TRBJ1-1; D not resolved. The CDR3 runs to 15 residues. Trimming took off 3 bases at V and 8 bases at J, with 19 bases between the two ends. Germline assignment: CDR1 KGHSH and CDR2 LQKENI. The CDR3 loop is CASSPFRETTWEAFF. DNA for the CDR3: TGTGCCAGCTCACCCTTCCGGGAAACCACTTGGGAAGCTTTCTTT.

The CDR3 DNA follows: TGTGCCAGCTCACCAGAGGAATTTCAAACTAGCGGGGGGGAGCACTACGAGCAGTACTTC. It codes for CASSPEEFQTSGGEHYEQYF. This chain links TRBV18 with TRBJ2-7, with 13 bases matching TRBD2. Trimming took 2 bases from V and 3 from J; bases not matched to a gene: 16. Germline-derived CDR1 and CDR2 are KGHSH and LQKENI. CDR3 length: 20 residues.

The V and J genes are TRBV19 and TRBJ2-1; 7 bases are a match to TRBD1. Trimming cost V 4 bases and J 10 bases; bases outside gene matches: 13. CDR1 and CDR2 (germline): LNHDA, SQIVND (reference sequence). This CDR3 has 15 amino acids. The CDR3 bases are TGTGCCAGTAGTAGAGGGACAGAGATTTCGGGGGAGCAGTTCTTC. Translating gives CASSRGTEISGEQFF.

The sample holds many counts of this clonotype. The V gene is TRBV6-2 or TRBV6-3, the J gene TRBJ2-5; 9 bases match TRBD2. This CDR3 is built from 16 residues. In germline, CDR1 is MNHEY, CDR2 SVGEGT. With V trimmed by 2 bases and J by 4 bases, 8 bases remained unmatched. CDR3 sequence reads: CASSYGAGGPRETQYF. CDR3 sequence (DNA): TGTGCCAGCAGTTACGGCGCGGGAGGGCCTCGAGAGACCCAGTACTTC.

In its sample, this clonotype was seen a few times. The V and J genes are TRBV9 and TRBJ1-6; D is possibly TRBD1 (6 bases). CDR1 and CDR2 from the germline V gene are SGDLS and YYNGEE. Trimming left V 0 bases short and J 5 bases short, with 9 bases between. The CDR3 is 15 residues long. CDR3 sequence reads: CASSVGDTDNSPLHF. Here the CDR3 DNA reads TGTGCCAGCAGCGTAGGGGACACAGATAATTCACCCCTCCACTTT.

The rearrangement uses TRBV4-3 and TRBJ1-2; maybe TRBD1 (5 bases). The CDR3 has 13 residues. V was cut by 3 bases and J by 8 bases, with 13 bases left in between. Germline values: CDR1 LGHNA, CDR2 YSLEER. The CDR3: CASSQQGLLGYTF. The CDR3 region has the DNA TGCGCCAGCAGCCAGCAGGGCCTCCTCGGCTACACCTTC.

This clonotype was seen more than once but under ten times. An end of the junction does not agree with germline; a read error may underlie this. The gene calls are TRBV28 and TRBJ1-5; no definite D call. This CDR3 comprises 14 residues. From germline, CDR1 is MDHEN and CDR2 SYDVKM. CDR3 sequence (DNA): TGTGCCAGCCGTTTAGGTCGCGGAGATCAGCCCCAGCATTTT. It encodes CASRLGRGDQPQHF.

This clonotype was detected many times. The chain links TRBV6-1 to TRBJ2-5; TRBD1 might be the D (5 bases). CDR1 MNHNS and CDR2 SASEGT come from the germline V gene. Trimming took off 8 bases at V and 3 bases at J, with 19 bases between the two ends. The CDR3 covers 15 residues. CDR3 sequence reads: CASSRGALREETQYF. CDR3 bases: TGTGCCAGCTCAAGGGGCGCCCTTCGGGAAGAGACCCAGTACTTC.

This clonotype has just a few counts. The J gene is TRBJ1-2, the V gene TRBV28, with 8 bases that match TRBD1. V shed 3 bases and J 8 bases; nucleotides not matched to a gene: 5. Germline V gene lookup returns CDR1 MDHEN and CDR2 SYDVKM. The CDR3 has 13 residues. In DNA, the CDR3 is TGTGCCAGCAGTTTTCGGACAGGGCTCGGCTACACCTTC. It codes for CASSFRTGLGYTF.

The chain carries TRBV6-2 or TRBV6-3 and TRBJ1-5; D may be TRBD1 (6 bases). The CDR3 loop spans 15 amino acids. Trimming left V 4 bases short and J 7 bases short, with 17 bases between. CDR1 and CDR2 from the germline V gene are MNHEY and SVGEGT. The CDR3 DNA sequence: TGTGCCAGCAGTTCCCTGGGGGGGGGCCGGCAGCCCCAGCATTTT. Protein product: CASSSLGGGRQPQHF.

This clonotype was detected ten times or more. The chain joins TRBV12-3 or TRBV12-4 to TRBJ1-5; a weak D match, TRBD1 (5 bases). V shed 6 bases and J shed 5 bases, with 11 bases lying between them. The CDR3 has 13 amino acids. CDR3 residues: CASSRQQHQPQHF. The CDR3 nucleotides read TGTGCCAGCAGCCGACAGCAACATCAGCCCCAGCATTTT.

The genes are TRBV6-2 or TRBV6-3 and TRBJ2-3; TRBD2 agrees at 10 bases. The germline gives CDR1 MNHEY, CDR2 SVGEGT. J was trimmed by 1 base and V by 6 bases; bases with no gene match: 16. The CDR3 totals 19 residues. The CDR3 bases are TGTGCCAGCAGCTCAAGTCCAGGGGTAGCGGGAGGTGGCACAGATACGCAGTATTTT. Its protein is CASSSSPGVAGGGTDTQYF.

The table lists this clonotype with many counts. The chain links TRBV5-1 to TRBJ2-3; D could derive from TRBD1 or TRBD2 (5 bases each). Trimming shortened V by 0 bases and J by 7 bases, and 9 bases separated the two germline ends. CDR3 length: 13 amino acids. Germline V lookup: CDR1 SGHRS, CDR2 YFSETQ. The CDR3: CASSLVRGHTQYF. In nucleotides, the CDR3 is TGCGCCAGCAGCTTGGTGAGGGGTCATACGCAGTATTTT.

The gene calls are TRBV19 and TRBJ1-1; TRBD1 is a possible D gene (6 bases). Germline CDR1 reads LNHDA; CDR2 reads SQIVND (reference sequence). The ends were cut back, 5 bases at V and 0 bases at J, with 16 bases in the middle. The CDR3 length is 16 residues. The CDR3 loop is CASSDGQPSMNTEAFF. CDR3 nucleotides: TGTGCCAGTAGTGATGGACAGCCATCCATGAACACTGAAGCTTTCTTT.

This clonotype was seen many times. This chain uses TRBV27 with TRBJ1-4; 9 bases fit TRBD1. The CDR3 has 15 residues. The V gene's germline CDR1 is MNHEY and CDR2 SMNVEV (reference sequence). V lost 4 bases, J lost 1 base, and 1 base stayed unmatched. The CDR3 reads CASSSTGGTNEKLFF. The CDR3 nucleotides are TGTGCCAGCAGTTCGACAGGGGGAACTAATGAAAAACTGTTTTTT. Full variable domain (rest looked up from reference TRBV27 and TRBJ1-4): EAQVTQNPRYLITVTGKKLTVTCSQNMNHEYMSWYRQDPGLGLRQIYYSMNVEVTDKGDVPEGYKVSRKEKRNFPLILESPSPNQTSLYFCASSSTGGTNEKLFFGSGTQLSVL.

This clonotype was counted ten times or more. CDR3 coding DNA: TGCAGTGCTAACCAAATGCGGGGGACTTACGAGCAGTACTTC. Protein sequence: CSANQMRGTYEQYF. The chain joins TRBV20-1 to TRBJ2-7, with 7 bases identical to TRBD2. V was pared by 4 bases and J by 4 bases, with 10 bases of the junction left unmatched. The CDR3 is 14 amino acids. Germline V gene sequence: CDR1 DFQATT, CDR2 SNEGSKA (reference sequence).

This clonotype appeared a single time. The chain combines TRBV4-3 with TRBJ1-4; D might be TRBD1 (6 bases). Between the trimmed V and J ends, which lost 3 bases and 10 bases, there was a span of 15 bases. Germline values: CDR1 LGHNA, CDR2 YSLEER. The CDR3 covers 14 residues. In nucleotides, the CDR3 is TGCGCCAGCAGCCAGGTCCCACAGGGCGGAAAACTGTTTTTT. Its translation is CASSQVPQGGKLFF.